This T cell receptor (beta chain) appears in the sequencing data of a study of T cell repertoires in cytomegalovirus infection (dated by TCRdb to the late 2010s). Some background on the complete study: Recently identified HLA-C-restricted CMV epitopes, whose presentation resists viral immunomodulation, were targeted by peptide stimulations together with well-studied HLA-B-restricted epitopes. Donor HLA type was relevant to the analysis, as public TCR beta signatures indicated carriage of CMV infection together with the matching HLA type. Results and caveats for the whole study, not just this receptor: Cumulative frequency of public TCR beta family members discriminated carriers of CMV infection plus the relevant HLA type in this cohort and an independent approximately 350-donor cohort. The ex vivo response was dominated by HLA-C-restricted CMV-specific TCR beta clonotypes, which also provided the single most frequent clonotype in two of eight donors.

From cysteine to phenylalanine, the CDR3 is 14 amino acids long. This entry keeps only the CDR3 DNA: 42 bases, framed from base 1. The germline V gene encodes CDR1 SGHVS and CDR2 FQNEAQ. Trimming removed 4 bases from V and 1 base from J, leaving 11 bases between the germline ends. The sequencer was an Illumina HiSeq 1500. The public reads were quality trimmed at Q25 with fastp and then assembled into clones with MiXCR by TCRdb, keeping productive beta chains. Rows with one shared CDR3 protein collapse into an entry with the most common genes and DNA. The table for this sample lists roughly 170,000 distinct CDR3 sequences; about a fifth of them were counted only once. The ten largest make up around a quarter of the sample. The table lists this clonotype with a few counts. Its specific antigen is unknown. One base away there is no much larger clone; base qualities are not given. According to the study, the label for this sample's treatment or condition signals: in vitro stimulation with specific CMV peptide epitopes to enrich CMV-specific T cells.

This TCR derives from a human donor in good health (CMV status not recorded). Some clones in this sample may be carry-over from other donors' samples. The sequences come from CD8+ T cells from cultured PBMCs, collected from culture after CMV antigen stimulation. The chain is encoded by TRBV7-8 joined to TRBJ2-7, with TRBD1 tentatively as D gene (5 bases match). The CDR3 protein sequence reads: CASSSPTDSYEQYF. The DNA sequence is as follows: TGTGCCAGCAGCTCACCGACAGATTCCTACGAGCAGTACTTC.